This is a list of T cell receptor beta chains from one sample in a study of blood T cells in healthy people across ages. TCRdb reprocessed the 5' RACE reads via MiXCR and lists one record per CDR3 protein. The profile shows fewer than 900,000 distinct CDR3 sequences, roughly 50% of them singletons. What was sequenced was blood. The receptor source for this set is a woman aged 60-75 years in good health. CDR3s include the opening cysteine and the closing phenylalanine or tryptophan. D genes are given only for firm matches. Clone sizes are given selectively: once, few, many, or a class where the clone is expanded.

TRBJ2-1	TRBD2	many	TRBV20-1	CSARPSGRDNEQFF	TGCAGTGCTAGACCTAGCGGGAGAGACAATGAGCAGTTCTTC
TRBJ1-1	TRBD1	NA	TRBV6-6	CASSYPGQGSTEAFF	TGTGCCAGCAGTTACCCCGGACAGGGCAGCACTGAAGCTTTCTTT
TRBJ2-3	NA	NA	TRBV2	CASSEAAFRDTQYF	TGTGCCAGCAGTGAAGCGGCATTCCGCGATACGCAGTATTTT
TRBJ2-3	NA	NA	TRBV30	CAWSHLTVSDTQYF	TGTGCCTGGAGTCACCTTACCGTTTCAGATACGCAGTATTTT
TRBJ2-5	TRBD1	few	TRBV5-1	CASSASGGTGRETQYF	TGCGCCAGCTCAGCATCCGGTGGGACAGGCAGAGAGACCCAGTACTTC
TRBJ2-7	TRBD2	few	TRBV7-2	CASSFRLAGIRPYEQYF	TGTGCCAGCAGCTTTCGTTTAGCGGGAATCCGTCCCTACGAGCAGTACTTC
TRBJ2-7	TRBD1	NA	TRBV28	CASSYLGGVSSYNEQYF	TGTGCCAGCAGCTACTTAGGGGGCGTCAGCTCCTACAATGAGCAGTACTTC
TRBJ1-5	TRBD1	NA	TRBV28	CASSKGQGYQPQHF	TGTGCCAGCAGTAAGGGACAGGGCTATCAGCCCCAGCATTTT
TRBJ2-2	NA	NA	TRBV3-1	CASSHSATGELFF	TGTGCCAGCAGCCATTCCGCGACCGGGGAGCTGTTTTTT
TRBJ2-7	NA	NA	TRBV27	CASSLSPGHPPGELYF	TGTGCCAGCAGTTTATCTCCGGGACACCCACCAGGCGAACTGTACTTC
TRBJ2-7	TRBD2	many	TRBV4-1	CASSQRTSGSTYEQYF	TGCGCCAGCAGCCAAAGGACTAGCGGGAGTACCTACGAGCAGTACTTC
TRBJ2-7	NA	NA	TRBV15	CATSRDPGTTYEQYF	TGTGCCACCAGCAGAGACCCAGGGACCACCTACGAGCAGTACTTC
TRBJ2-7	TRBD2	NA	TRBV7-6	CANSPVTAGVPPYEQYF	TGTGCCAACAGCCCAGTAACAGCGGGAGTCCCGCCGTACGAGCAGTACTTC
TRBJ1-2	TRBD1	many	TRBV7-2	CASSTGQSYGYTF	TGTGCCAGCAGCACGGGACAGTCCTATGGCTACACCTTC
TRBJ2-1	NA	NA	TRBV6-2/TRBV6-3	CASSRLAKGDEQFF	TGTGCCAGCAGCCGGCTCGCGAAGGGCGATGAGCAGTTCTTC
TRBJ2-1	NA	few	TRBV4-2	CASSQDYDSRQQFF	TGTGCCAGCAGCCAAGATTACGACTCGCGCCAGCAGTTCTTC
TRBJ1-6	NA	few	TRBV12-3/TRBV12-4	CASSLGAGLYNSPLHF	TGTGCCAGCAGTTTAGGGGCAGGCCTCTATAATTCACCCCTCCACTTT
TRBJ1-4	NA	NA	TRBV28	CASTVGGQRHNEKLFF	TGTGCCAGCACCGTTGGAGGACAGAGACATAATGAAAAACTGTTTTTT
TRBJ2-7	NA	NA	TRBV7-2	CASSLARAEQYF	TGTGCCAGCAGCTTAGCGCGGGCCGAGCAGTACTTC
TRBJ1-2	TRBD1	NA	TRBV7-4	CASSSKTGQKNYGYTF	TGTGCCAGCAGCTCAAAAACGGGACAGAAAAACTATGGCTACACCTTC
TRBJ2-3	TRBD2	NA	TRBV11-3	CASSLTSGSDTQYF	TGTGCCAGCAGCTTGACTAGCGGTTCAGATACGCAGTATTTT
TRBJ1-2	TRBD1	few	TRBV5-1	CASSRRRDRGYRYGYTF	TGCGCCAGCAGCCGGAGAAGGGACAGGGGGTATCGCTATGGCTACACCTTC